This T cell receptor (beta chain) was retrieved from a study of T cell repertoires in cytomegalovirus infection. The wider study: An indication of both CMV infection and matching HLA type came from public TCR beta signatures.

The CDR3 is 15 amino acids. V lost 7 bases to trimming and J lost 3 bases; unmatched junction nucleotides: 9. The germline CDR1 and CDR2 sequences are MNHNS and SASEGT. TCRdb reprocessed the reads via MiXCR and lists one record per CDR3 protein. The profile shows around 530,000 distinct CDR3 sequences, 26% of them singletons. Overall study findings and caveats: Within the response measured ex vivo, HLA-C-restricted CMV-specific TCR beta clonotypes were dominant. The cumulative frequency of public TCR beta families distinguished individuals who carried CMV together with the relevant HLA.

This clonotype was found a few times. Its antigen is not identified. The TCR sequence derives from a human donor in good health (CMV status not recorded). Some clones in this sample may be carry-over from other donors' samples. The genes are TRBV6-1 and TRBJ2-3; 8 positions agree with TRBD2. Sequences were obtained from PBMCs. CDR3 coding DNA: TGTGCCAGCACCCAGCTCGGGAGGGGTACAGATACGCAGTATTTT. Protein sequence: CASTQLGRGTDTQYF.